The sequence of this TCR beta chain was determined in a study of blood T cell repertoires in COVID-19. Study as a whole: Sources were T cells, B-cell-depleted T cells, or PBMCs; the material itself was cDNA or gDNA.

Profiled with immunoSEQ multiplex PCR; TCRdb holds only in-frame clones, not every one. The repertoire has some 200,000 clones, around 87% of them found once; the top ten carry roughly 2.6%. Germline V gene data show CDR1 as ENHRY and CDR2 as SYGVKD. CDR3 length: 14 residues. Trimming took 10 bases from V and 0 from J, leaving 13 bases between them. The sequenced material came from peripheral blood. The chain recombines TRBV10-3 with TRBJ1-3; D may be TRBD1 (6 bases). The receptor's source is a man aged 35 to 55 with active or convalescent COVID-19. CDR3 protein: CATLDRNSGNTIYF. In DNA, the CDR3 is TGTGCCACCCTTGACAGGAACTCTGGAAACACCATATATTTT.